The clone carrying this TCR beta chain has only a few counts. The CDR3 is 14 amino acids. The germline V gene has CDR1 MNHEY and CDR2 SVGEGT. Trimming removed 0 bases from V and 9 bases from J, with 9 bases in between. The sample comes from a study of blood T cell repertoires in COVID-19. Study-wide background: There were acute and convalescent COVID-19 samples, and they came from the United States, Italy and Spain.

Per the authors' pipeline: Amplification with reference gene primers provided the estimates of nucleated cell counts. This table comes from immunoSEQ multiplex PCR, and its TCRdb copy is limited to in-frame clones, with some not included. Clonal size and the V and J genes are those of that table, whereas D and trimming came from the DNA. The sample lists 200,000 to 250,000 clones, around 82% occurring once. This chain links TRBV6-2 or TRBV6-3 with TRBJ1-6; no definite D call. This TCR was sampled from a woman in her 70s with acute or convalescent COVID-19. The sample was peripheral blood. The CDR3 sequence is CASSYSRGSSPLHF. The CDR3 nucleotides read TGTGCCAGCAGTTACTCGAGAGGGAGTTCACCCCTCCACTTT.